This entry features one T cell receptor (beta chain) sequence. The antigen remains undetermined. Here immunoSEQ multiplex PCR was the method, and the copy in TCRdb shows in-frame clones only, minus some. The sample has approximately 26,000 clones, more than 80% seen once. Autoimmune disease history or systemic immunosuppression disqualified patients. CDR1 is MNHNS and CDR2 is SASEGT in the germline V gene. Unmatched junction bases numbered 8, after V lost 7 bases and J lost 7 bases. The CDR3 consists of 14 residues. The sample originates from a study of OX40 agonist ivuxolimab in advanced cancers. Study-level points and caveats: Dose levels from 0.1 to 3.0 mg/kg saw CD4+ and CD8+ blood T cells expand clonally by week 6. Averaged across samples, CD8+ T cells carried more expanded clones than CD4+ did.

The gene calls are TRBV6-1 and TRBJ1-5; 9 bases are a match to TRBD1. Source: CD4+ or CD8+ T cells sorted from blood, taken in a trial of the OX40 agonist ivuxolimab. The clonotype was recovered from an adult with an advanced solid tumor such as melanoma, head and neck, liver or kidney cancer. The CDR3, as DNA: TGTGCCAGCAAGGGACAGGGTTTCGGACAGCCCCAGCATTTT. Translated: CASKGQGFGQPQHF.